The entry below gives a single TCR beta chain sequence along with its context. The antigen this receptor binds is unknown. No base quality information exists; no much larger clone differs at one position. Healthy adult donors provided non-mobilized peripheral blood. Enrichment of primary CD8+ T cells was done with magnetic beads from the Miltenyi CD8+ T cell Isolation Kit. Before RNA extraction, naive CD8 T cells from blood were sorted by FACS as CD3+TCRalphabeta+CD8+CD45RO-CCR7+ cells. Total RNA was purified from approximately 40,000 to 200,000 sorted cells per sample with the RNeasy Micro kit, and quality checked on an Agilent RNA 6000 Nano chip. The data originate from a study of T cells generated in artificial thymic organoids (TCRdb year 2017). Concerning the study at large: The study compared the TCR alpha and beta CDR3 repertoires of CD8 single positive T cells derived from in vitro artificial thymic organoids against those of naive CD8 T cells from thymus and peripheral blood. The displayed repertoire sequencing data were described as being representative of three independent experiments.

The germline V gene yields KGHSH for CDR1 and LQKENI for CDR2. Its CDR3 holds 15 amino acids, cysteine through phenylalanine. The kept DNA is CDR3 alone, 45 bases in frame from the first base. V was cut back by 6 bases and J by 7 bases, leaving a gap of 19 bases between them. TCRalpha and TCRbeta libraries were amplified in separate semi-nested PCR reactions using Advantage 2 and reverse primers located in the TRAC or TRBC constant regions. Between about 3 and 550 ng of total RNA was used as input for first-strand cDNA synthesis. TCR cDNA libraries were generated by 5'-RACE using the SMARTer PCR cDNA Synthesis kit, with a poly-dT primer for first-strand synthesis. The semi-nested reverse primers in the constant regions carried 5-nucleotide sample-specific barcodes, and the PCR products were cleaned up with the Zymo DNA Clean and Concentrator-5 kit. Pools of up to ten barcoded samples were ligated to Illumina adaptors and sequenced on an Illumina MiSeq as 2 x 150 bp paired-end reads. On the study's bioinformatics: After demultiplexing, reads were aligned using BLAT against a custom library built from IMGT containing every combination of human TRAV, TRAJ, TRBV, TRBD and TRBJ. The best BLAT hits were picked using pslCDnaFilter (-maxAligns=1, -ignoreIntrons), and custom Perl scripts were used to calculate clonotype frequencies. TCRdb passed the public sequencing reads through fastp at Q25 and MiXCR, retaining productive beta sequences. Here each entry gathers all rows of one CDR3 protein and keeps the most common genes and DNA. In this record, the V and J calls reflect TCRdb's handling and not the investigators' own analysis. This sample has roughly 5,100 distinct CDR3 sequences in its table, and 32% of those were observed once. The ten most abundant clones make up roughly 2.3% of the sample.

The research as a whole found: Physiological TCR clonotype diversity, comparable to that of thymic and blood naive CD8 T cells, was observed in organoid-derived CD8 single positive T cells.

The sequence links TRBV18 to TRBJ1-5; a weak D assignment points to TRBD1 (5 bases agree). What was sequenced was naive CD8+ T cells from blood. This sample's cell subset or site label indicates: CD3+TCRalphabeta+CD8SP T cells; for blood, CD45RO-CCR7+ naive CD8+ T cells. This clonotype was obtained from a human donor who gave cord blood stem cells for thymic organoid culture, a cardiac surgery patient who gave postnatal thymus, or a blood donor (not recorded which). Read as DNA, the sequence is TGTGCCAGCTCTCCGGCCGTGGGGGTTGACCAGCCCCAGCATTTT. It encodes CASSPAVGVDQPQHF.